The T cell receptor beta chain described here comes from a study of blood T cell repertoires in COVID-19. Sequencing used immunoSEQ multiplex PCR; TCRdb keeps in-frame clones, though not all of them. The sample has 75,000 or so clones, around 90% seen once. V lost 0 bases and J lost 6, with 13 bases in between. Germline CDR1 and CDR2: SGHRS and YFSETQ. This CDR3 region has 15 residues. This chain uses TRBV5-1 with TRBJ1-5; D call uncertain. This TCR was recovered from a woman older than 75 with active or convalescent COVID-19. The specimen was peripheral blood. Written as DNA, the CDR3 is TGCGCCAGCAGCTTGGACGCCAAGGCGGGTCAGCCCCAGCATTTT. Protein product: CASSLDAKAGQPQHF.